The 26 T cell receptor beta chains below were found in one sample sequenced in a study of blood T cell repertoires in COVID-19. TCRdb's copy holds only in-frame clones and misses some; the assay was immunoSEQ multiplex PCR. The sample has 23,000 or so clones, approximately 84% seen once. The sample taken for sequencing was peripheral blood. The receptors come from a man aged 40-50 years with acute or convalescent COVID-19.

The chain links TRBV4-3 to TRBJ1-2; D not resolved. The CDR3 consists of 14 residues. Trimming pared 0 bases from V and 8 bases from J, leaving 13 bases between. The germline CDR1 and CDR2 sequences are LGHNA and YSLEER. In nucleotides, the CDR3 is TGCGCCAGCAGCCAAGAGAGGGCGGTGGTCGGCTACACCTTC. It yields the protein CASSQERAVVGYTF.

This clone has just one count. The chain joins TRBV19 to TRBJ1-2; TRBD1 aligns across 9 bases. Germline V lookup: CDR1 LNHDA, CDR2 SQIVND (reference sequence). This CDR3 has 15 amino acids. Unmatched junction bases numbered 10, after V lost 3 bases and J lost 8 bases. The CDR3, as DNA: TGTGCCAGTAGTATCTTGGGACAGGGAAGGTTGGGCTACACCTTC. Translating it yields CASSILGQGRLGYTF.

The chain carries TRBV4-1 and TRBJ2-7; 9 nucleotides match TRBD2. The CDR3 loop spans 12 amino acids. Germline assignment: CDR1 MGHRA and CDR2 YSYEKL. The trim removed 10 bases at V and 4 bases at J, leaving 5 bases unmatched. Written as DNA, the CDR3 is TGCGCCATCCCGGGACTAGCTTACGAGCAGTACTTC. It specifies CAIPGLAYEQYF.

As DNA, the CDR3 is TGTGCCGGGTCCGGCAGGCTTAATGAAAAACTGTTTTTT. This codes for CAGSGRLNEKLFF. The chain joins TRBV7-9 to TRBJ1-4; D gene ambiguous. Trimming shortened V by 11 bases and J by 4 bases, and 14 bases separated the two germline ends. This CDR3 comprises 13 residues. Germline CDR1 SEHNR, CDR2 FQNEAQ (reference sequence).

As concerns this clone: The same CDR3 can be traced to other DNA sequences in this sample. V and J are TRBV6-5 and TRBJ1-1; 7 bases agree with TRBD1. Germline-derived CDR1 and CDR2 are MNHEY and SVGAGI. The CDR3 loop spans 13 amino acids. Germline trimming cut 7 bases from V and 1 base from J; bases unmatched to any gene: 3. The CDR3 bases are TGTGCCAGCACCAGACAGGGGAACACTGAAGCTTTCTTT. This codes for CASTRQGNTEAFF.

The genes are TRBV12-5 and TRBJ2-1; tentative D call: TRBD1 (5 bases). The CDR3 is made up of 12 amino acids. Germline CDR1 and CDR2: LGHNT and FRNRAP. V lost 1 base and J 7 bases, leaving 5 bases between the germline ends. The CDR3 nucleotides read TGTGCTAGTGGTTTGGGGACAAATGAGCAGTTCTTC. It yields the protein CASGLGTNEQFF.

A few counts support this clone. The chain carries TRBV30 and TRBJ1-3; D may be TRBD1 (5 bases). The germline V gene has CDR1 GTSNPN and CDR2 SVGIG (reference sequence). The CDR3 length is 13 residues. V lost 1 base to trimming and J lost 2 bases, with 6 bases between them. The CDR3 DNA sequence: TGTGCCTGGAGTGCGACAGCTGGAAACACCATATATTTT. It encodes CAWSATAGNTIYF.

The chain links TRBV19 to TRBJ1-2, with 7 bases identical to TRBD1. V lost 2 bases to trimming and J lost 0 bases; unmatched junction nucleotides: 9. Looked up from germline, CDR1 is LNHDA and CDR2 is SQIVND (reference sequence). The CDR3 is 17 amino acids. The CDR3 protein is CASSITYGQVPNYGYTF. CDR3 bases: TGTGCCAGTAGTATAACTTATGGACAGGTACCTAACTATGGCTACACCTTC.

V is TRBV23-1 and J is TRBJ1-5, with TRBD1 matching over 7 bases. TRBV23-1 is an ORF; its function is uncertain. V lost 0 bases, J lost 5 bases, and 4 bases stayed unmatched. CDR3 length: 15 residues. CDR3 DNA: TGCGCCAGCAGTCAATCGACAGGGAGGCATCAGCCCCAGCATTTT. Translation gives CASSQSTGRHQPQHF.

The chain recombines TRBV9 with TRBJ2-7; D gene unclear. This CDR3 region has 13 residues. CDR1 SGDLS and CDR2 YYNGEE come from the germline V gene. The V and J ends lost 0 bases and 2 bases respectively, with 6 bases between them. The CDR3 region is CASSVGLAYEQYF. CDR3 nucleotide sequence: TGTGCCAGCAGCGTAGGACTGGCCTACGAGCAGTACTTC.

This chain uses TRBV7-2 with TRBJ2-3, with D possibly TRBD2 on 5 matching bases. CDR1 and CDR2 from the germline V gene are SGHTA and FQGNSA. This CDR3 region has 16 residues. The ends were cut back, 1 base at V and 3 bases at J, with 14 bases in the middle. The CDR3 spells CASSLESARATDTQYF. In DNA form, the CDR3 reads TGTGCCAGCAGCTTAGAGTCGGCGAGGGCTACAGATACGCAGTATTTT.

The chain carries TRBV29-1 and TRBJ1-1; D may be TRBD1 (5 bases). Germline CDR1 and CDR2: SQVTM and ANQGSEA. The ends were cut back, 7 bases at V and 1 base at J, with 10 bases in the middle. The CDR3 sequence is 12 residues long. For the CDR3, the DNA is TGCAGCGCACCGGGGGGGAACACTGAAGCTTTCTTT. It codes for CSAPGGNTEAFF.

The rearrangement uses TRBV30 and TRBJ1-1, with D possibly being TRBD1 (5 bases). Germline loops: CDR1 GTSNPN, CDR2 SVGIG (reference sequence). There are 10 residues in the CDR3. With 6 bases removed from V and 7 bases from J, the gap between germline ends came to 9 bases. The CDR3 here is CACDSVEAFF. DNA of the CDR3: TGTGCCTGTGACAGCGTTGAAGCTTTCTTT.

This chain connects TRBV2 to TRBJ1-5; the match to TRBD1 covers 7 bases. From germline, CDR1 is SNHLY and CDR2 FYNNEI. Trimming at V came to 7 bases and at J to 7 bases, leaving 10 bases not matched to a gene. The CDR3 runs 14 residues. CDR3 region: CASTKEGARQPQHF. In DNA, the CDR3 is TGTGCCAGCACCAAGGAGGGGGCAAGGCAGCCCCAGCATTTT.

CDR3 protein: CASSLEGRDSTDTQYF. The CDR3 nucleotides read TGCGCCAGCAGCTTGGAGGGGCGGGATAGCACAGATACGCAGTATTTT. The V gene is TRBV5-1, the J gene TRBJ2-3; the D gene is possibly TRBD2 (6 bases). Germline CDR1 is SGHRS and CDR2 is YFSETQ. The CDR3 length is 16 residues. V lost 0 bases to trimming and J lost 0 bases, with 11 bases between them.

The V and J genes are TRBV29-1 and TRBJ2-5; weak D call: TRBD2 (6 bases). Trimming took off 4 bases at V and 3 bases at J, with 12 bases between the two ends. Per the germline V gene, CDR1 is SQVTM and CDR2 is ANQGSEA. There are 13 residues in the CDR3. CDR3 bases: TGCAGCGTTGGGGTTCGGGGGAAAGAGACCCAGTACTTC. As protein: CSVGVRGKETQYF.

The CDR3 protein is CASSFKASGDEKLFF. The CDR3 DNA reads as TGTGCCAGCAGCTTCAAAGCGTCAGGGGATGAAAAACTGTTTTTT. V usage is TRBV7-9 and J usage is TRBJ1-4; D is possibly TRBD1 (6 bases). Germline V gene lookup returns CDR1 SEHNR and CDR2 FQNEAQ (reference sequence). V lost 3 bases to trimming and J lost 6 bases, with 14 bases between them. The CDR3 is 15 amino acids.

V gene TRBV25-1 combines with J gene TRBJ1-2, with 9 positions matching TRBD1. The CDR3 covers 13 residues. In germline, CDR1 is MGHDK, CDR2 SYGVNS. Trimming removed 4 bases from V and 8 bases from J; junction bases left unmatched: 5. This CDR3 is CASSATGGGGYTF. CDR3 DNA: TGTGCCAGCAGTGCCACAGGGGGCGGGGGCTACACCTTC.

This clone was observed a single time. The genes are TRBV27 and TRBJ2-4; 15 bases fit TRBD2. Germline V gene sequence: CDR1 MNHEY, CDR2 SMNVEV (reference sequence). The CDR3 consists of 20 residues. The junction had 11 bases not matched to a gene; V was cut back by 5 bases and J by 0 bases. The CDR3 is CASSPSPGLAGGLAKNIQYF. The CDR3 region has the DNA TGTGCCAGCAGTCCATCGCCGGGACTAGCGGGAGGACTAGCCAAAAACATTCAGTACTTC.

The CDR3 DNA follows: TGTGCCAGCTCACTCGACTCTACAGGGATATATGGCTACACCTTC. It yields the protein CASSLDSTGIYGYTF. The chain has TRBV18 and TRBJ1-2, with D possibly being TRBD1 (6 bases). Germline V gene sequence: CDR1 KGHSH, CDR2 LQKENI. The CDR3 is made up of 15 amino acids. V was cut by 4 bases and J by 5 bases, with 17 bases left in between.

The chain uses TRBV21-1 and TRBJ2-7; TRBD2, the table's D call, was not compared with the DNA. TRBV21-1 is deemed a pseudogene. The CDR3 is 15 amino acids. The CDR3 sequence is CASSALTRTSYEQYF. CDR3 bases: TGTGCCAGCAGCGCCCTCACTCGAACCTCCTACGAGCAGTACTTC.

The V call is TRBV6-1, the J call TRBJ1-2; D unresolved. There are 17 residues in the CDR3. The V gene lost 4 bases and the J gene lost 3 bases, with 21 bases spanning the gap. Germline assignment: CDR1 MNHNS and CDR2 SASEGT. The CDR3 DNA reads TGTGCCAGCAGTGCCATTGAGGTCTACCTTTTTTACTATGGCTACACCTTC. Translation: CASSAIEVYLFYYGYTF.

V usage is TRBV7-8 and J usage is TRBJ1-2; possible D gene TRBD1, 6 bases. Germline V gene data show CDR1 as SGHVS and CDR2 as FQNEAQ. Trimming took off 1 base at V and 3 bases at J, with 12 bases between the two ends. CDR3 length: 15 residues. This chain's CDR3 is CASSLEGRGDYGYTF. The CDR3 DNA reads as TGTGCCAGCAGCTTAGAGGGCAGGGGAGACTATGGCTACACCTTC. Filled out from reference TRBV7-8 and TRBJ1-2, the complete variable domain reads GAGVSQSPRYKVAKRGQDVALRCDPISGHVSLFWYQQALGQGPEFLTYFQNEAQLDKSGLPSDRFFAERPEGSVSTLKIQRTQQEDSAVYLCASSLEGRGDYGYTFGSGTRLTVV.

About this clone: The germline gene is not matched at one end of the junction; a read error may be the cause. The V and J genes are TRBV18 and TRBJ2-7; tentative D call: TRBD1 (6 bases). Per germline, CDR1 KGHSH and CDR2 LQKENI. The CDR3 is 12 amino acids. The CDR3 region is CASSPDFGQQNF. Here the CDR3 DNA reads TGTGCCAGCTCACCAGACTTCGGACAGCAGAACTTC.

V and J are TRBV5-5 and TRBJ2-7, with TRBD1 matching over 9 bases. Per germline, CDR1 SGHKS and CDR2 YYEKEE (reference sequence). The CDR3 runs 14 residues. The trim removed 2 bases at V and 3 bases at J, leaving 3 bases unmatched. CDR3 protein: CASSLEDRGYEQYF. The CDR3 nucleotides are TGTGCCAGCAGCTTAGAGGACAGGGGCTACGAGCAGTACTTC.

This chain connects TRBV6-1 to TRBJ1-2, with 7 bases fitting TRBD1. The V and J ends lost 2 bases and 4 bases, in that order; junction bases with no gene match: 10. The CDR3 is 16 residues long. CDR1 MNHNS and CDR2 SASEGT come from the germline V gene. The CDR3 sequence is CASSEPGGFASYGYTF. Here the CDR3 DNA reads TGTGCCAGCAGTGAACCAGGGGGATTTGCTTCCTATGGCTACACCTTC.